This T cell receptor (beta chain) was retrieved from a study of cytotoxic CD8 clonotypes in ibrutinib-treated CLL (dated by TCRdb to the early 2020s). Context from the whole study: The cohort was composed of roughly ten relapsed/refractory and roughly 16 treatment-naive patients; IGHV unmutated status was identified in 17 patients. Partial responses were observed in roughly 24 patients and complete responses in 2; after a median follow-up of roughly 72 months, remission was maintained in approximately 15 patients and progression was observed in approximately twelve. Response samples were obtained after a median of 12 months of treatment, with a range of roughly 6 to 40 months. An average of roughly 270,000 productive templates and tens of thousands of productive rearrangements was obtained per sample. Longitudinal samples were obtainable from 26 of the 86 participants in the trial. Cryopreserved peripheral blood mononuclear cells were collected before treatment, at response, and at either disease progression or sustained remission. Every remission and progressive disease sample was obtained while ibrutinib was still being received by the patients. Study-wide findings and limitations: At baseline, clonality was higher than in age-matched healthy donors and showed a strong correlation with circulating CD8+ T-cell counts. Public clonotypes were rare and either contracted or stayed stable during treatment, and the rise in clonality at ibrutinib response reflected the expansion of private clonotypes. At ibrutinib response clonality went up, during sustained remission it held steady, and at progression it dropped back toward baseline. Sampling times were not matched between sustained-remission and progressing patients, and lymph node repertoires were not studied.

On this clone: Its antigen is unknown. Base quality data are lacking; no much larger clone is found one base away.

The time point label on this specimen signifies: 12 months on ibrutinib. Around 1.8 micrograms of genomic DNA were extracted from cryopreserved PBMCs for TCR beta library preparation. High-throughput TCR beta sequencing was performed on longitudinal blood samples from CLL patients receiving ibrutinib monotherapy. The patients took part in an open-label, single-center phase 2 trial of ibrutinib monotherapy. A MiSeq instrument was used for deep resolution sequencing, which targeted depths ranging from 1 in 1 million up to 1 in 200,000 T cells, with coverage averaging 10x for each clonotype. TCR beta libraries were generated with the immunoSEQ hsTCRB Kit. Concerning the study's data processing: The data were analyzed with ImmunoSEQ Analyzer and ImmunoSEQ Data Assistant, and V, D and J gene assignments followed IMGT definitions. Clonality, which ranges from 0 to 1, was calculated by subtracting the normalized Shannon entropy of productive rearrangement frequencies from one. Only overrepresented clonotypes making up at least 0.05% of the repertoire of each patient were included in the public clonotype analysis. Some 14 age-matched healthy donor repertoires from immuneACCESS served as clonality controls. TCRdb provides this immuneACCESS table in a form limited to in-frame rearrangements. Some clones are lacking; in checked studies, under half of them reflect an unresolved V gene, and why the rest are absent is not known. Clone size and V and J calls were adopted from that table, with D and trimming inferred from the DNA. This sample is represented by 110,000 to 150,000 clones; approximately 80% of them were singletons. Of the sample, around 30% falls within the top ten clones.

From cysteine to phenylalanine, the CDR3 is 12 amino acids long. Of all the DNA, just the CDR3 is kept, 36 bases in frame from base 1. V loses 5 bases, J loses 7 bases, and the germline ends lie 12 bases apart. According to the germline V gene, CDR1 reads SGHNT and CDR2 reads YENEEA. The sample consisted of PBMCs, taken after 12 months of ibrutinib treatment. The V and J genes are TRBV11-3 and TRBJ2-7; TRBD1 is possibly the D segment (6 matching bases). The TCR was taken from a human donor with chronic lymphocytic leukemia. The sequenced DNA: TGTGCCAGCAGCCCACAGGGTGGAGAGCAGTACTTC. This sequence encodes CASSPQGGEQYF.